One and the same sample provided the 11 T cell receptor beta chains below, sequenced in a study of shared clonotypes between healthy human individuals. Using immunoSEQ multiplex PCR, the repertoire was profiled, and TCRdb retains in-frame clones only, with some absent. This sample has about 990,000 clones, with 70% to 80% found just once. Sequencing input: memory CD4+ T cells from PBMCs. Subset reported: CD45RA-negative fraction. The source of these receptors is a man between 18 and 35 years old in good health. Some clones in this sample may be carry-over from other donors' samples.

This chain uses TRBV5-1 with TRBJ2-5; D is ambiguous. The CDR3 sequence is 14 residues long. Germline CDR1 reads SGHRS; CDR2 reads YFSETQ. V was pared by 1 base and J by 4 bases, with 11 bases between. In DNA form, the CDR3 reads TGCGCCAGCAGCTTGAGGGTCACGGGAGAGACCCAGTACTTC. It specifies CASSLRVTGETQYF.

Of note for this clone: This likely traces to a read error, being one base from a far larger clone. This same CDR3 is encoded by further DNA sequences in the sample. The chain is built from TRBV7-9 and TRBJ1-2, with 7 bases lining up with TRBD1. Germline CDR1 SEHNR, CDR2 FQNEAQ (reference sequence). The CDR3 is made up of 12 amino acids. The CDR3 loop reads CASSVGQASYTF. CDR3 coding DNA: TGTGCCAGCAGCGTCGGACAGGCTAGCTATACCTTC.

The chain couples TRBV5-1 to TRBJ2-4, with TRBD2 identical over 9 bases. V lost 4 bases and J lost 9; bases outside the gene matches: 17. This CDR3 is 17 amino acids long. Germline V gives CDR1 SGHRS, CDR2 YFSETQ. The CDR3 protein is CASSLSGRSQTVGIQYF. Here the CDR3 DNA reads TGCGCCAGCAGCCTTAGCGGGAGAAGCCAAACAGTGGGCATTCAGTACTTC. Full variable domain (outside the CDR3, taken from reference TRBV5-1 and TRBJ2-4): KAGVTQTPRYLIKTRGQQVTLSCSPISGHRSVSWYQQTPGQGLQFLFEYFSETQRNKGNFPGRFSGRQFSNSRSEMNVSTLELGDSALYLCASSLSGRSQTVGIQYFGAGTRLSVL.

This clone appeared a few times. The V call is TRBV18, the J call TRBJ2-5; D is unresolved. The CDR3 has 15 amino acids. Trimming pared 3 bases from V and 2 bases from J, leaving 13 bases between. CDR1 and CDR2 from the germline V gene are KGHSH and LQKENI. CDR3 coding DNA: TGTGCCAGCTCACCCCCCGCGAGGCATCAAGAGACCCAGTACTTC. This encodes CASSPPARHQETQYF.

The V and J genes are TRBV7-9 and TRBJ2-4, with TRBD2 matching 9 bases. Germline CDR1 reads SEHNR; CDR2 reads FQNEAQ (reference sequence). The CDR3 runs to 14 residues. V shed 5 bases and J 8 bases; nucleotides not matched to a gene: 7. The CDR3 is CASSLSGSGDIQYF. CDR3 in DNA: TGTGCCAGCAGCCTTAGCGGGAGCGGGGACATTCAGTACTTC.

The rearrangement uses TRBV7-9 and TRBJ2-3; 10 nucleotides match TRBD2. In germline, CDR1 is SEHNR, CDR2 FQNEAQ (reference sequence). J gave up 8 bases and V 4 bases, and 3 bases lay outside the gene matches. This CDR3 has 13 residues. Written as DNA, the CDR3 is TGTGCCAGCAGCTCGTTAGCGGGAGGTACGCAGTATTTT. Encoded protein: CASSSLAGGTQYF.

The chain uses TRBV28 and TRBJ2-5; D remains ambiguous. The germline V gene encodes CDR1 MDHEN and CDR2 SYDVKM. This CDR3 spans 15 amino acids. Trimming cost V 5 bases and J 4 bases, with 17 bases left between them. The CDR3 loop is CASSPSRRNIETQYF. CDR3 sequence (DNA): TGTGCCAGCAGTCCCAGTCGACGAAATATAGAGACCCAGTACTTC. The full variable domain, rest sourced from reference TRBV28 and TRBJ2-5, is DVKVTQSSRYLVKRTGEKVFLECVQDMDHENMFWYRQDPGLGLRLIYFSYDVKMKEKGDIPEGYSVSREKKERFSLILESASTNQTSMYLCASSPSRRNIETQYFGPGTRLLVL.

This CDR3 reads CASSLSDTQQFF. CDR3 coding DNA: TGTGCCAGCAGCTTAAGTGACACCCAGCAGTTCTTC. The chain has TRBV11-2 and TRBJ2-1; D is uncertain. This CDR3 contains 12 residues. V shed 2 bases and J shed 11 bases, with 10 bases lying between them. Germline V CDR1 and CDR2: SGHAT, FQNNGV.

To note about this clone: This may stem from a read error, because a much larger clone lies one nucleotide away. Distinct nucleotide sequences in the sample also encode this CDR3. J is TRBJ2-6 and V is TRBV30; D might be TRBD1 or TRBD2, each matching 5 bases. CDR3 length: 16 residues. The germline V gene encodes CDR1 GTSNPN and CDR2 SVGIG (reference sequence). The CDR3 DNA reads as TGTGCCTGGAGTGTTACGGGGTTCTCTGGGGCCAACGTCCTGACTTTT. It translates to CAWSVTGFSGANVLTF.

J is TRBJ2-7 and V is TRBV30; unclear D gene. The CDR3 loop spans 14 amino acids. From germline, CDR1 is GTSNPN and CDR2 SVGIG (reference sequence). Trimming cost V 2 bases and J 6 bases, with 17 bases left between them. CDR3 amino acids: CAWSTPGLGGEQYF. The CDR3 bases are TGTGCCTGGAGTACGCCGGGCCTTGGTGGCGAGCAGTACTTC.

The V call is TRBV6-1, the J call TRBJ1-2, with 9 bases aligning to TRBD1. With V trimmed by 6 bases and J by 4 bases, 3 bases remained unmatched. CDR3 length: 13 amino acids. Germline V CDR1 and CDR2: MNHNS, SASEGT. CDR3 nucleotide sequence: TGTGCCAGCAGCGGACAGGGGATCTATGGCTACACCTTC. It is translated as CASSGQGIYGYTF.